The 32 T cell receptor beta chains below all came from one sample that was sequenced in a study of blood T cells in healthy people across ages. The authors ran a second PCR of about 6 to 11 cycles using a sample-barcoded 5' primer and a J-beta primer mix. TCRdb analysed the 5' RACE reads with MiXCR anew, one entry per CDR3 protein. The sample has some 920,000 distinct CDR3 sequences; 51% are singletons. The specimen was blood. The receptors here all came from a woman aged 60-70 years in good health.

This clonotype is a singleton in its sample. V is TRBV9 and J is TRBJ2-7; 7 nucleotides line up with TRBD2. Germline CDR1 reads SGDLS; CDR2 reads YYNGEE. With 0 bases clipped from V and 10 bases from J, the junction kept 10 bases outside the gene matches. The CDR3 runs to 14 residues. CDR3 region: CASSVAGRGSTQYF. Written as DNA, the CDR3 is TGTGCCAGCAGCGTAGCGGGGAGGGGTAGTACCCAGTACTTC.

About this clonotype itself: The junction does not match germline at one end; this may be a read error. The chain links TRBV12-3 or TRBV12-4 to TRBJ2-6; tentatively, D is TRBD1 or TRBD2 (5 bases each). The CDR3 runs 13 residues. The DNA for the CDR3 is TGTGCCAGCAGTTTATCCGGGGCCAGCGTCCTGACTTTC. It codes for CASSLSGASVLTF.

The CDR3 bases are TGTGCCAGCAGCTCTTACGCGGACACTGAAGCTTTCTTT. This sequence encodes CASSSYADTEAFF. V is TRBV11-2 and J is TRBJ1-1; D is ambiguous. The CDR3 loop spans 13 amino acids. The germline V gene encodes CDR1 SGHAT and CDR2 FQNNGV. V lost 4 bases to trimming and J lost 3 bases, with 9 bases between them.

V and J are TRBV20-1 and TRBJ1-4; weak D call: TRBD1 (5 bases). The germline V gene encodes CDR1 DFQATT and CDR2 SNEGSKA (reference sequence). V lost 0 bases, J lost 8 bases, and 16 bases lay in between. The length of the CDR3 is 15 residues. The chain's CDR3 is CSARDFWQGGEKLFF. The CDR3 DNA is TGCAGTGCTAGAGATTTTTGGCAGGGCGGCGAAAAACTGTTTTTT.

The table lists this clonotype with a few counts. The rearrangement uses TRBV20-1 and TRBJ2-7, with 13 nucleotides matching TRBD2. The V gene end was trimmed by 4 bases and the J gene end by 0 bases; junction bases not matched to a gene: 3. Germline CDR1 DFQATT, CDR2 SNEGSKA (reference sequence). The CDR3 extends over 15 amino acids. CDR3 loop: CSAMGTSGASYEQYF. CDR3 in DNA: TGCAGTGCTATGGGGACTAGCGGGGCCTCCTACGAGCAGTACTTC.

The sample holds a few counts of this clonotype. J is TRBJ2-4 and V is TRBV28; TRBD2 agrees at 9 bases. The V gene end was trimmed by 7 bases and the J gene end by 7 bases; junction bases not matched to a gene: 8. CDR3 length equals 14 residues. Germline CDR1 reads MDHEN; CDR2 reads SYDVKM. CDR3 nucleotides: TGTGCCAGCACCGGGAGCGGGAGGTCGAACATTCAGTACTTC. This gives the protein CASTGSGRSNIQYF. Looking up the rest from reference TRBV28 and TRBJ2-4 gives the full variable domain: DVKVTQSSRYLVKRTGEKVFLECVQDMDHENMFWYRQDPGLGLRLIYFSYDVKMKEKGDIPEGYSVSREKKERFSLILESASTNQTSMYLCASTGSGRSNIQYFGAGTRLSVL.

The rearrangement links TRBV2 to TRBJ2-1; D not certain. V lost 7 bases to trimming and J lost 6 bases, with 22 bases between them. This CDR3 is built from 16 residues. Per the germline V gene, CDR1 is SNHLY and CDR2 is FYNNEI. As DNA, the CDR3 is TGTGCCAGCAAGGCGCCTCGGTACTGGGCGAGCAATGAGCAGTTCTTC. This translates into CASKAPRYWASNEQFF.

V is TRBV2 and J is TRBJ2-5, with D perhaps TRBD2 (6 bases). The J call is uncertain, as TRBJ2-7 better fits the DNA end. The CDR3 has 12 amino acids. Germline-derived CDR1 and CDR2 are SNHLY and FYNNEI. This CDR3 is CAGGLWFYEQYF. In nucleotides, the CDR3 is TGTGCCGGGGGACTTTGGTTCTACGAGCAGTACTTC.

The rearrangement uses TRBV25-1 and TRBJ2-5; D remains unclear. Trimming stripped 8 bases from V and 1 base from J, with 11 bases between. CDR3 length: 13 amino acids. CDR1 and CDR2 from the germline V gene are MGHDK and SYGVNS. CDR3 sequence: CASLDNLQETQYF. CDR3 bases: TGTGCCAGCCTCGACAACCTCCAAGAGACCCAGTACTTC.

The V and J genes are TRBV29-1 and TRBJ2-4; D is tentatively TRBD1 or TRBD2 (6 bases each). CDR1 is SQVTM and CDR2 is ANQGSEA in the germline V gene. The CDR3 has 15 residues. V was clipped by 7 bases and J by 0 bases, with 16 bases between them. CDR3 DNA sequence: TGCAGCGCCGGGGGCATAGATCGAGCCAAAAACATTCAGTACTTC. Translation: CSAGGIDRAKNIQYF.

Here the CDR3 DNA reads TGTGCCAGCAGTGACGTCAGACTAGCGGGATCTAGGGAGGCGCAGTATTTT. Translating gives CASSDVRLAGSREAQYF. The chain joins TRBV28 to TRBJ2-3; TRBD2 aligns across 11 bases. V trimming: 5 bases; J trimming: 10 bases; junction bases outside the gene matches: 17. Germline lookup yields CDR1 MDHEN and CDR2 SYDVKM. The CDR3 has 17 residues.

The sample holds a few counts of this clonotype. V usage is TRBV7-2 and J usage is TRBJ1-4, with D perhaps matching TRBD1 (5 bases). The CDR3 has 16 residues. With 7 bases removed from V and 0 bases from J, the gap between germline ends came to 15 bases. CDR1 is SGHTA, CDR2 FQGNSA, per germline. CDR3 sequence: CASTLPGEATNEKLFF. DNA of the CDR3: TGTGCCAGCACCCTCCCGGGGGAGGCAACTAATGAAAAACTGTTTTTT.

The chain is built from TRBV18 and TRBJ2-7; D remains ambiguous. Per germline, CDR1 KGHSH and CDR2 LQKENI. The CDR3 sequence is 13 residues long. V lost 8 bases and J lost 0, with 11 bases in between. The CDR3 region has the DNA TGTGCCAGCAACACGGGCCTCTCCTACGAGCAGTACTTC. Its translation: CASNTGLSYEQYF.

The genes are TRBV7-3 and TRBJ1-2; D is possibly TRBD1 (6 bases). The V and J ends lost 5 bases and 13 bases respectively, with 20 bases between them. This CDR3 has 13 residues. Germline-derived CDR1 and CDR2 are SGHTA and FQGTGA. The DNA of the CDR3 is TGTGCCAGCAGCCCGCAACTACAGGGTGCAGTCACCTTC. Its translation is CASSPQLQGAVTF.

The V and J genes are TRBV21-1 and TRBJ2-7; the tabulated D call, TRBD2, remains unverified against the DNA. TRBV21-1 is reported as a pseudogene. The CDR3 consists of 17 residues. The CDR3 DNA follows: TGTGCCAGCAGCAAAGAGACTAGCGGGAGGCGGGCTTACGAGCAGTACTTC. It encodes CASSKETSGRRAYEQYF.

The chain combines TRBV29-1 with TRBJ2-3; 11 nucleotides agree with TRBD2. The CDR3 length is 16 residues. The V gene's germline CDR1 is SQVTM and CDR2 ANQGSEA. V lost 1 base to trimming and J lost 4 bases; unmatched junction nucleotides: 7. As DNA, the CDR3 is TGCAGCGTTGAAGTTCTCGGACTAGCGGGTTCAGATACGCAGTATTTT. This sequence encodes CSVEVLGLAGSDTQYF.

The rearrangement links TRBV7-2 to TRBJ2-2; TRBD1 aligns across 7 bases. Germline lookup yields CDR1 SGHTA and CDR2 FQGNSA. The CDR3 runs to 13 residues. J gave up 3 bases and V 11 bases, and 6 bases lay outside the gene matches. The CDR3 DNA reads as TGTGCCGGACGGACAGGTGACACCGGGGAGCTGTTTTTT. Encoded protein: CAGRTGDTGELFF.

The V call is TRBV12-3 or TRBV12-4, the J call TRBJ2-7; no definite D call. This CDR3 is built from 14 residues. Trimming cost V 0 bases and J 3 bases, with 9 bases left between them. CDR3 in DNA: TGTGCCAGCAGTTTAGCCCCAGCTCACTACGAGCAGTACTTC. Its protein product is CASSLAPAHYEQYF.

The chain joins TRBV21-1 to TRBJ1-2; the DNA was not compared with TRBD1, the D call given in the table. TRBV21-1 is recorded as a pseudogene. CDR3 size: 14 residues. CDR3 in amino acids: CASSASQGANGYTF. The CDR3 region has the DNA TGTGCCAGCAGCGCATCACAGGGGGCGAATGGCTACACCTTC.

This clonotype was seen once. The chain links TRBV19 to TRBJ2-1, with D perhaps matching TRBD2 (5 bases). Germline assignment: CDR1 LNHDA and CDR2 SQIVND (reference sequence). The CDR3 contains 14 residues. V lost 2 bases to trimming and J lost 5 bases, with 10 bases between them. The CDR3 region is CASSIPGGHNEQFF. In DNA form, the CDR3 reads TGTGCCAGTAGTATACCGGGCGGGCACAATGAGCAGTTCTTC.

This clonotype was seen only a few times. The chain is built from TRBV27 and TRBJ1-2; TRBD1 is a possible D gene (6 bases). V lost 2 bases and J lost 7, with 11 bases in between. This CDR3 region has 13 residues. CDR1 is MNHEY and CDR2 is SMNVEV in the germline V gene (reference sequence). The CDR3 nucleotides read TGTGCCAGCAGTTTAGGGGGGGGCCTTGGCTACACCTTC. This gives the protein CASSLGGGLGYTF.

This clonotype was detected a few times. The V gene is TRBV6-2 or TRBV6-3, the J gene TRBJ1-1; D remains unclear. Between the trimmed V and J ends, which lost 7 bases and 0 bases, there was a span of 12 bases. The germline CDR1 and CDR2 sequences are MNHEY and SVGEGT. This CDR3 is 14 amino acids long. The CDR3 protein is CASNSNTVNTEAFF. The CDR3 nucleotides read TGTGCCAGCAACTCAAACACAGTGAACACTGAAGCTTTCTTT.

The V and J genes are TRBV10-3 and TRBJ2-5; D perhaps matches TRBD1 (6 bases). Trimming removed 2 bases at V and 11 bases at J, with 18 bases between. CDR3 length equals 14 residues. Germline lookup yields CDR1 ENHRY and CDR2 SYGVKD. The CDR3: CAISEIQGPYGQYF. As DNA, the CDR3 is TGTGCCATCAGTGAGATCCAGGGGCCCTACGGGCAGTACTTC.

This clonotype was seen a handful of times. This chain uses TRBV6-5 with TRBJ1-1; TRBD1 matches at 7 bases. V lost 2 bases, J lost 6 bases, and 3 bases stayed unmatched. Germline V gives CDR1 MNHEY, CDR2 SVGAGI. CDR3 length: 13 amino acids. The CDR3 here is CASSYDRVAEAFF. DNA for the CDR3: TGTGCCAGCAGTTACGACAGGGTGGCTGAAGCTTTCTTT.

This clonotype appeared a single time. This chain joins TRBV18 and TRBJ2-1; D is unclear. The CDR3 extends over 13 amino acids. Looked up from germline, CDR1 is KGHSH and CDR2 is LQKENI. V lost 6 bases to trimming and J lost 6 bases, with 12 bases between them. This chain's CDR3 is CASSPDLSNEQFF. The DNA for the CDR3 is TGTGCCAGCTCCCCGGATCTCAGCAATGAGCAGTTCTTC.

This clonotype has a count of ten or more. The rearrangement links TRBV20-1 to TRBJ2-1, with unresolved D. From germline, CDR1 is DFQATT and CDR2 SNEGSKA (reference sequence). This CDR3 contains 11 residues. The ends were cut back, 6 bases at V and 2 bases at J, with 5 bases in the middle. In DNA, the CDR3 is TGCAGTGCGTCACCCTACAATGAGCAGTTCTTC. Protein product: CSASPYNEQFF.

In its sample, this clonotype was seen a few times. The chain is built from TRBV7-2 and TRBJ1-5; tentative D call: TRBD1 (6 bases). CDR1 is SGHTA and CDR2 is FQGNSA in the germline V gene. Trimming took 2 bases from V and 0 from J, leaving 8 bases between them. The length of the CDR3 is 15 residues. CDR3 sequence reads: CASSLSGVSNQPQHF. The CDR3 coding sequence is TGTGCCAGCAGCTTATCAGGGGTTAGCAATCAGCCCCAGCATTTT.

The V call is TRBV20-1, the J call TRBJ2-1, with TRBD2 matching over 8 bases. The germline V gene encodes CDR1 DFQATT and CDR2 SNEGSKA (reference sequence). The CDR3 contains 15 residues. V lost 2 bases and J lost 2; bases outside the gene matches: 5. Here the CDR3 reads CSARRGGGAYNEQFF. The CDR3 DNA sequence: TGCAGTGCTAGACGGGGGGGAGGAGCCTACAATGAGCAGTTCTTC.

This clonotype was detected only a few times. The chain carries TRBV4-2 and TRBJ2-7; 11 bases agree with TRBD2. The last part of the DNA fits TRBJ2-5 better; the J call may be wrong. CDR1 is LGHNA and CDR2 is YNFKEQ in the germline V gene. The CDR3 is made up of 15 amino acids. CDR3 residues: CASSPVAGGTETQYF. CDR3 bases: TGTGCCAGCAGCCCAGTAGCGGGAGGGACGGAGACCCAGTACTTC.

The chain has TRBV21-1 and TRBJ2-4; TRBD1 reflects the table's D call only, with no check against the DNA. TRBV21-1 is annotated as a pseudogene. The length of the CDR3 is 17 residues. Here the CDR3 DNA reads TGTGCCAGCAGCAACAGGGGGCGTTTAATAGCCAAAAACATTCAGTACTTC. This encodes CASSNRGRLIAKNIQYF.

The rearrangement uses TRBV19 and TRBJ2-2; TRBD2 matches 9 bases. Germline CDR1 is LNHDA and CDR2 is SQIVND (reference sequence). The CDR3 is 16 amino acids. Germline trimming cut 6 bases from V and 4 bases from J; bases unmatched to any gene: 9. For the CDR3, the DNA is TGTGCCAGTAGCCCCGGGACTAGCATCGGCACCGGGGAGCTGTTTTTT. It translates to CASSPGTSIGTGELFF.

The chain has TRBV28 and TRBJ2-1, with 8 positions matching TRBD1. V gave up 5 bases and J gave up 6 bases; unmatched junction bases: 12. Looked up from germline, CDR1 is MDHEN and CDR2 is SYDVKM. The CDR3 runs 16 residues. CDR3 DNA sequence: TGTGCCAGCAGTACAGGGGGAGAGGGTGTAGGCAATGAGCAGTTCTTC. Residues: CASSTGGEGVGNEQFF.